This T cell receptor (beta chain) was retrieved from a study of T cell clones after liver transplantation. Study observations and caveats: The donor-reactive repertoire was only partly measurable in a couple of subjects, lacking donor cells.

Using immunoSEQ multiplex PCR, the repertoire was profiled, and TCRdb retains in-frame clones only, with some absent. The sample lists 95,000 to 130,000 clones, over 75% occurring once. With regard to this clone: As yet, its antigen is unknown.

The sequences come from CD4+ T cells from blood, collected 12 months after liver transplant. This TCR derives from a human patient who received a liver transplant. Some T cells may be transferred from the graft donor.

In nucleotides, the CDR3 is TGTGCCAGCTCACCACCGCAAGGCGCTAGCGGAACTGTAGAGCAGTACTTC. Its translation: CASSPPQGASGTVEQYF. This chain connects TRBV18 to TRBJ2-7, with 7 bases fitting TRBD2. The length of the CDR3 is 17 residues. CDR1 and CDR2 (germline): KGHSH, LQKENI. J gave up 7 bases and V 0 bases, and 15 bases lay outside the gene matches. The complete variable domain, with remaining parts taken from reference TRBV18 and TRBJ2-7, reads NAGVMQNPRHLVRRRGQEARLRCSPMKGHSHVYWYRQLPEEGLKFMVYLQKENIIDESGMPKERFSAEFPKEGPSILRIQQVVRGDSAAYFCASSPPQGASGTVEQYFGPGTRLTVT.